The source of this TCR beta chain is a study of cytomegalovirus exposure and HLA in healthy donors. About the study: Out of around 360 genotyped donors, approximately 84% belonged to the Caucasian-associated ancestry cluster.

A remark on this clone: Its specificity is unknown.

Among the donors, all were healthy bone marrow donors. PCR involved 60 Vbeta and 13 Jbeta primers. TCRdb's table, derived via immunoSEQ multiplex PCR, lists solely in-frame clones and lacks some. The sample holds roughly 150,000 clones, roughly four fifths seen once. This CDR3 is 16 amino acids long. Germline values: CDR1 SGHDT, CDR2 YYEEEE. V dropped 5 bases and J dropped 2 bases, with 19 bases sitting between them. Findings and caveats of the study: Previously analyzed data showed that most TCR beta V segments were productive at a frequency of about 87% or about 30%. Altogether, 164 TCR beta chains were recorded as cytomegalovirus-associated.

This sequence joins TRBV5-6 and TRBJ1-2, with D possibly TRBD1 on 6 matching bases. Sequencing was performed on PBMCs. The TCR sequence derives from a man between 35 and 55 years old in good health and CMV-seronegative. The CDR3 DNA sequence: TGTGCCAGCAGTCCTGGGACAAGAGGAGAGAACTATGGCTACACCTTC. Amino acids: CASSPGTRGENYGYTF.